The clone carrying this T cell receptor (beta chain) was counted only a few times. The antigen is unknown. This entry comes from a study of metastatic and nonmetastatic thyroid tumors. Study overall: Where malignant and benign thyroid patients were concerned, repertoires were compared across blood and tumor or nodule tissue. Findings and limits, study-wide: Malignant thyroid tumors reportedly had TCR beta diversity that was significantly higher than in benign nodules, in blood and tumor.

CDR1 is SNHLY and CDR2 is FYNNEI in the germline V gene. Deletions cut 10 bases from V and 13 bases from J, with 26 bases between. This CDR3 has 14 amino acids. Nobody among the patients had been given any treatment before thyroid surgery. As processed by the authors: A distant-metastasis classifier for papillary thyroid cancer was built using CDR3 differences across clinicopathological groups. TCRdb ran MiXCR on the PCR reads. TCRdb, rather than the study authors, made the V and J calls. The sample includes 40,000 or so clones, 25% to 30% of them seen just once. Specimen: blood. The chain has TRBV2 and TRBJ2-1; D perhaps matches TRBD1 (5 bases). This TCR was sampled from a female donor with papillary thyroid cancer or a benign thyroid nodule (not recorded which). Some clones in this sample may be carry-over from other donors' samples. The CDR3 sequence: CATTDGHSYNYQFF. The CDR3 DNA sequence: TGTGCCACCACAGATGGACACTCCTACAATTATCAGTTCTTC.